This is a list of T cell receptor beta chains from one sample in a study of blood T cell repertoires in COVID-19. Clones were sequenced by immunoSEQ multiplex PCR, and TCRdb holds only the in-frame ones, with some missing. The sample carries around 73,000 clones, approximately 84% recorded once. The specimen was peripheral blood. These receptors all come from a human donor in a cohort sampled during active COVID-19. CDR3s include the opening cysteine and the closing phenylalanine or tryptophan. The D gene is left open where the match is weak. Clone size, where shown, is once, few, many, or a class for clones that have expanded.

CDR3aa: CASGLVTILGAPGNTIYF
CDR3nt: TGTGCTAGTGGTTTGGTTACCATATTGGGGGCGCCTGGAAACACCATATATTTT
j_gene: TRBJ1-3
abundance: NA
v_gene: TRBV12-5
d_gene: NA

CDR3aa: CSVERDRGTEAFF
CDR3nt: TGCAGCGTTGAACGGGACAGGGGTACTGAAGCTTTCTTT
j_gene: TRBJ1-1
abundance: NA
v_gene: TRBV29-1
d_gene: TRBD1

CDR3aa: CASSQEWGTGGGRQPQHF
CDR3nt: TGCGCCAGCAGCCAAGAATGGGGGACAGGGGGCGGACGTCAGCCCCAGCATTTT
j_gene: TRBJ1-5
abundance: NA
v_gene: TRBV4-1
d_gene: TRBD1

CDR3aa: CASSLETGAGPYGYTF
CDR3nt: TGTGCCAGCAGCTTAGAGACAGGGGCGGGACCCTATGGCTACACCTTC
j_gene: TRBJ1-2
abundance: NA
v_gene: TRBV7-6
d_gene: TRBD1

CDR3aa: CASRRQGTEPQHF
CDR3nt: TGTGCCAGTAGAAGACAGGGCACAGAGCCCCAGCATTTT
j_gene: TRBJ1-5
abundance: many
v_gene: TRBV19
d_gene: TRBD1

CDR3aa: CASSLSGGAISYNEQFF
CDR3nt: TGTGCCAGCAGTTTAAGCGGGGGCGCCATCTCCTACAATGAGCAGTTCTTC
j_gene: TRBJ2-1
abundance: NA
v_gene: TRBV2
d_gene: TRBD2

CDR3aa: CASSSPQGVVANEKLFF
CDR3nt: TGTGCCAGCAGTTCACCACAGGGGGTAGTGGCTAATGAAAAACTGTTTTTT
j_gene: TRBJ1-4
abundance: NA
v_gene: TRBV28
d_gene: TRBD1

CDR3aa: CASSFGGGGSYNEQFF
CDR3nt: TGTGCCAGCAGCTTCGGAGGGGGGGGATCCTACAATGAGCAGTTCTTC
j_gene: TRBJ2-1
abundance: NA
v_gene: TRBV5-4
d_gene: NA

CDR3aa: CASLLAGASYNEQFF
CDR3nt: TGTGCCAGCTTACTAGCGGGGGCTTCCTACAATGAGCAGTTCTTC
j_gene: TRBJ2-1
abundance: NA
v_gene: TRBV5-4
d_gene: TRBD2

CDR3aa: CASSIETAKADHQPQHF
CDR3nt: TGTGCCAGTAGTATAGAAACGGCCAAGGCGGATCATCAGCCCCAGCATTTT
j_gene: TRBJ1-5
abundance: NA
v_gene: TRBV19
d_gene: NA

CDR3aa: CSAKTRAGANTEAFF
CDR3nt: TGCAGCGCAAAAACTCGTGCAGGGGCGAACACTGAAGCTTTCTTT
j_gene: TRBJ1-1
abundance: NA
v_gene: TRBV29-1
d_gene: NA

CDR3aa: CASRTAGGPAQYF
CDR3nt: TGTGCCAGCAGGACAGCGGGGGGCCCGGCCCAGTACTTC
j_gene: TRBJ2-5
abundance: NA
v_gene: TRBV11-2
d_gene: TRBD2

CDR3aa: CSVDVNGYEQYF
CDR3nt: TGCAGCGTTGACGTCAACGGCTACGAGCAGTACTTC
j_gene: TRBJ2-7
abundance: NA
v_gene: TRBV29-1
d_gene: NA

CDR3aa: CASSYRLATQETQYF
CDR3nt: TGTGCCAGCAGTTACCGGCTAGCTACTCAAGAGACCCAGTACTTC
j_gene: TRBJ2-5
abundance: NA
v_gene: TRBV6-5
d_gene: NA

CDR3aa: CASIGESTGELFF
CDR3nt: TGTGCCAGCATCGGGGAAAGCACCGGGGAGCTGTTTTTT
j_gene: TRBJ2-2
abundance: NA
v_gene: TRBV12-3/TRBV12-4
d_gene: NA

CDR3aa: CASSSTSGGAHTQYF
CDR3nt: TGTGCCAGCAGTTCGACTAGCGGGGGGGCCCATACGCAGTATTTT
j_gene: TRBJ2-3
abundance: NA
v_gene: TRBV28
d_gene: TRBD2

CDR3aa: CASSWTVNYGYTF
CDR3nt: TGTGCCAGCAGCTGGACAGTTAACTATGGCTACACCTTC
j_gene: TRBJ1-2
abundance: many
v_gene: TRBV7-2
d_gene: NA

CDR3aa: CASSRYMANQPQHF
CDR3nt: TGTGCCAGCAGCCGTTATATGGCCAATCAGCCCCAGCATTTT
j_gene: TRBJ1-5
abundance: NA
v_gene: TRBV3-1/TRBV3-2
d_gene: NA

CDR3aa: CASSTGTSGSTDTQYF
CDR3nt: TGTGCCAGCAGCACCGGGACTAGCGGCAGCACAGATACGCAGTATTTT
j_gene: TRBJ2-3
abundance: NA
v_gene: TRBV9
d_gene: TRBD2

CDR3aa: CSARSGYEQYF
CDR3nt: TGCAGTGCTAGATCGGGGTACGAGCAGTACTTC
j_gene: TRBJ2-7
abundance: NA
v_gene: TRBV20-1
d_gene: NA

CDR3aa: CAISEPHQRKTSGGRSYNEQFF
CDR3nt: TGTGCCATCAGTGAGCCTCATCAGCGGAAAACTAGCGGGGGGCGCTCCTACAATGAGCAGTTCTTC
j_gene: TRBJ2-1
abundance: NA
v_gene: TRBV10-3
d_gene: TRBD2

CDR3aa: CASSFWYSSSSYEQYF
CDR3nt: TGTGCCAGCAGTTTTTGGTACAGCTCAAGCTCCTACGAGCAGTACTTC
j_gene: TRBJ2-7
abundance: NA
v_gene: TRBV28
d_gene: NA

CDR3aa: CASSRQDLPRSPLHF
CDR3nt: TGTGCCAGCAGCCGACAAGACCTCCCTCGTTCACCCCTCCACTTT
j_gene: TRBJ1-6
abundance: NA
v_gene: TRBV5-6
d_gene: NA

CDR3aa: CASSQEGWAGDNEQFF
CDR3nt: TGCGCCAGCAGCCAAGAAGGGTGGGCGGGGGACAATGAGCAGTTCTTC
j_gene: TRBJ2-1
abundance: NA
v_gene: TRBV4-1
d_gene: TRBD2

CDR3aa: CASSIQTQETQYF
CDR3nt: TGTGCCAGTAGTATCCAGACTCAAGAGACCCAGTACTTC
j_gene: TRBJ2-5
abundance: NA
v_gene: TRBV19
d_gene: NA

CDR3aa: CASRSGGTYEQYF
CDR3nt: TGTGCCAGCAGGAGCGGGGGGACCTACGAGCAGTACTTC
j_gene: TRBJ2-7
abundance: NA
v_gene: TRBV28
d_gene: TRBD2

CDR3aa: CASSSRDRASYEQYF
CDR3nt: TGTGCCAGCAGCTCACGGGACAGGGCCTCCTACGAGCAGTACTTC
j_gene: TRBJ2-7
abundance: NA
v_gene: TRBV3-1/TRBV3-2
d_gene: TRBD1

CDR3aa: CASSESNLGPTDTQYF
CDR3nt: TGCGCCAGCAGTGAGTCGAATTTGGGGCCCACAGATACGCAGTATTTT
j_gene: TRBJ2-3
abundance: once
v_gene: TRBV10-2
d_gene: NA

CDR3aa: CASRRGQENYGYTF
CDR3nt: TGTGCCAGCAGAAGGGGACAGGAGAACTATGGCTACACCTTC
j_gene: TRBJ1-2
abundance: NA
v_gene: TRBV2
d_gene: TRBD1

CDR3aa: CSVTFGGAAETQYF
CDR3nt: TGCAGCGTGACCTTCGGGGGGGCCGCAGAGACCCAGTACTTC
j_gene: TRBJ2-5
abundance: NA
v_gene: TRBV29-1
d_gene: TRBD2

CDR3aa: CASAAEGRGSPLHF
CDR3nt: TGTGCCAGCGCGGCGGAGGGGAGGGGATCACCCCTCCACTTT
j_gene: TRBJ1-6
abundance: few
v_gene: TRBV6-4
d_gene: NA

CDR3aa: CASSSSGSSYNEQFF
CDR3nt: TGTGCCAGCAGCTCTAGCGGGAGTTCCTACAATGAGCAGTTCTTC
j_gene: TRBJ2-1
abundance: NA
v_gene: TRBV9
d_gene: TRBD2

CDR3aa: CASSYTHGTGADTQYF
CDR3nt: TGCGCCAGCAGCTACACCCACGGGACAGGGGCCGATACGCAGTATTTT
j_gene: TRBJ2-3
abundance: NA
v_gene: TRBV5-1
d_gene: TRBD1

CDR3aa: CASSVPLAVKDTQYF
CDR3nt: TGTGCCAGCAGCGTACCGTTGGCCGTCAAGGATACGCAGTATTTT
j_gene: TRBJ2-3
abundance: once
v_gene: TRBV9
d_gene: NA

CDR3aa: CASSLLASYEQYF
CDR3nt: TGTGCCAGCAGCTTGCTGGCCTCTTACGAGCAGTACTTC
j_gene: TRBJ2-7
abundance: NA
v_gene: TRBV5-6
d_gene: NA

CDR3aa: CASSPSGAPQETQYF
CDR3nt: TGTGCCAGCTCTCCTAGCGGGGCACCCCAAGAGACCCAGTACTTC
j_gene: TRBJ2-5
abundance: NA
v_gene: TRBV18
d_gene: TRBD2

CDR3aa: CASSGGRGLSSYNEQFF
CDR3nt: TGTGCCAGCAGTGGGGGGCGAGGGCTAAGCTCCTACAATGAGCAGTTCTTC
j_gene: TRBJ2-1
abundance: NA
v_gene: TRBV2
d_gene: NA

CDR3aa: CASSHPGQRFNEQYF
CDR3nt: TGCGCCAGCAGCCACCCGGGACAGCGTTTCAACGAGCAGTACTTC
j_gene: TRBJ2-7
abundance: few
v_gene: TRBV4-1
d_gene: TRBD1

CDR3aa: CASSEGGLGSNYGYTF
CDR3nt: TGTGCCAGCAGTGAAGGGGGACTAGGGTCTAACTATGGCTACACCTTC
j_gene: TRBJ1-2
abundance: NA
v_gene: TRBV6-1
d_gene: NA

CDR3aa: CASSSGQGAGIQYF
CDR3nt: TGTGCCAGCAGTTCCGGACAGGGGGCGGGCATTCAGTACTTC
j_gene: TRBJ2-4
abundance: NA
v_gene: TRBV6-5
d_gene: TRBD1

CDR3aa: CASSYSIEARNEQFF
CDR3nt: TGTGCCAGCAGTTACTCGATTGAGGCCAGAAATGAGCAGTTCTTC
j_gene: TRBJ2-1
abundance: NA
v_gene: TRBV6-5
d_gene: NA

CDR3aa: CASSTGIQETQYF
CDR3nt: TGTGCCAGCAGCACGGGGATTCAAGAGACCCAGTACTTC
j_gene: TRBJ2-5
abundance: NA
v_gene: TRBV9
d_gene: NA

CDR3aa: CASSPSGGRLLGETQYF
CDR3nt: TGTGCCAGCAGCCCTTCGGGGGGGCGATTGCTTGGAGAGACCCAGTACTTC
j_gene: TRBJ2-5
abundance: NA
v_gene: TRBV5-6
d_gene: TRBD2

CDR3aa: CAISEWAGNYGYTF
CDR3nt: TGTGCCATCAGTGAGTGGGCAGGGAACTATGGCTACACCTTC
j_gene: TRBJ1-2
abundance: NA
v_gene: TRBV10-3
d_gene: NA

CDR3aa: CASSFRQGNSPLHF
CDR3nt: TGTGCCAGCAGCTTTAGGCAGGGAAATTCACCCCTCCACTTT
j_gene: TRBJ1-6
abundance: NA
v_gene: TRBV7-2
d_gene: NA

CDR3aa: CASSLARFYEQYF
CDR3nt: TGTGCCAGCAGCTTGGCCAGGTTCTACGAGCAGTACTTC
j_gene: TRBJ2-7
abundance: few
v_gene: TRBV5-6
d_gene: NA

CDR3aa: CASSPGQGAGMSFHTF
CDR3nt: TGCGCCAGCAGCCCCGGACAGGGGGCAGGGATGTCCTTCCACACCTTC
j_gene: TRBJ1-2
abundance: few
v_gene: TRBV4-1
d_gene: TRBD1

CDR3aa: CASSLGGGAYNEQFF
CDR3nt: TGTGCCAGCAGCTTGGGCGGGGGGGCCTACAATGAGCAGTTCTTC
j_gene: TRBJ2-1
abundance: NA
v_gene: TRBV5-4
d_gene: TRBD2

CDR3aa: CASSLASGGALIGELFF
CDR3nt: TGTGCCAGCAGCTTAGCTAGCGGGGGGGCACTAATCGGGGAGCTGTTTTTT
j_gene: TRBJ2-2
abundance: NA
v_gene: TRBV7-8
d_gene: TRBD2

CDR3aa: CASSQTGQPQHF
CDR3nt: TGTGCCAGCAGCCAAACAGGGCAGCCCCAGCATTTT
j_gene: TRBJ1-5
abundance: NA
v_gene: TRBV4-2
d_gene: NA